This T cell receptor (beta chain) appears in the sequencing data of a study of cytomegalovirus exposure and HLA in healthy donors. Study-level points and caveats: Investigators reported 150 to 200 TCR beta chains as tied to cytomegalovirus. A subsequent analysis found that TCR clusters from the first cohort also tended to co-occur in the 120 validation repertoires, with about 94% of cluster scores above 0. The majority of TCR sequences were rare, yet some public TCRs appeared in many donors.

On this clone: Its antigen is currently unknown.

The CDR3 is 14 amino acids. V was shortened by 5 bases and J by 0 bases, with 10 bases between the two germline ends. CDR1 and CDR2 (germline): MNHEY, SVGAGI. Donors were drawn from the 120-subject validation cohort, separate from the approximately 670-subject first cohort. Some clones are missing from TCRdb's copy, which holds only in-frame ones; the method was immunoSEQ multiplex PCR. The table has about 130,000 clones, roughly 89% seen once. This chain joins TRBV6-5 and TRBJ1-1; D ambiguous. The source of this sequence is a young man in good health and CMV-seronegative. Material: PBMCs. This CDR3 is CASSPLGMNTEAFF. CDR3 nucleotide sequence: TGTGCCAGCAGTCCCCTAGGAATGAACACTGAAGCTTTCTTT.